This is a list of T cell receptor beta chains from one sample in a study of regulatory dendritic cells for organ transplantation. The method was immunoSEQ multiplex PCR; TCRdb's version includes in-frame clones alone and lacks a portion of them. The table includes nearly 11,000 clones, about 75% detected once. Their cognate antigens are unknown. Sequencing was done on a sample of memory CD4+ T cells from blood cultured with regulatory dendritic cells. The receptors stem from a human donor in good health. The CDR3 runs from the conserved cysteine through the conserved F or W. The order of the fields is clone size, D gene, V gene, J gene, CDR3 protein, CDR3 DNA. A D gene is named only where the DNA matches it firmly. Only part of the rows carry a size: once, few, many, or a class if the clone is expanded.

few,-,TRBV25-1,TRBJ2-2,CASTFGGNTGELFF,TGTGCCAGTACTTTTGGAGGGAACACCGGGGAGCTGTTTTTT
-,-,TRBV6-5,TRBJ1-5,CASSRQSNQPQHF,TGTGCCAGCAGCCGACAGTCCAATCAGCCCCAGCATTTT
-,-,TRBV28,TRBJ1-6,CASSPVGADSPLHF,TGTGCCAGCAGTCCTGTGGGGGCCGATTCACCCCTCCACTTT
-,-,TRBV19,TRBJ1-4,CASSIGGDNAGKLFF,TGTGCCAGTAGTATAGGGGGAGATAATGCGGGAAAACTGTTTTTT
-,-,TRBV5-3,TRBJ1-3,CARSLEAGASGNTIYF,TGTGCCAGAAGCTTGGAGGCGGGGGCCAGCGGAAACACCATATATTTT
-,-,TRBV7-2,TRBJ2-1,CASSLDERGHSEQFF,TGTGCCAGCAGCTTAGATGAGAGGGGACACAGTGAGCAGTTCTTC
-,TRBD1,TRBV7-9,TRBJ1-2,CASSPTGGNYGYTF,TGTGCCAGCAGCCCGACAGGGGGCAACTATGGCTACACCTTC
medium-sized,TRBD1,TRBV5-6,TRBJ1-2,CASSTGTVQSNYGYTF,TGTGCCAGCAGCACAGGGACAGTACAATCTAACTATGGCTACACCTTC
-,TRBD1,TRBV6-6,TRBJ2-1,CASSPRTGGASNEQFF,TGTGCCAGCAGCCCCCGGACAGGGGGCGCTTCTAATGAGCAGTTCTTC
few,TRBD1,TRBV6-1,TRBJ2-2,CASSAYRGTGELFF,TGTGCCAGCAGCGCCTACAGGGGAACCGGGGAGCTGTTTTTT
-,-,TRBV6-5,TRBJ1-1,CASSFQLNTEAFF,TGTGCCAGCAGTTTTCAGTTGAACACTGAAGCTTTCTTT
-,TRBD1,TRBV6-6,TRBJ2-7,CASRQNRDRGNEQYF,TGTGCCAGCAGACAAAACCGGGACAGGGGAAACGAGCAGTACTTC
once,-,TRBV10-3,TRBJ2-3,CAIRDREPGPADTQYF,TGTGCCATCAGGGATCGCGAGCCGGGTCCGGCAGATACGCAGTATTTT
-,-,TRBV6-5,TRBJ1-1,CASSKDREAFF,TGTGCCAGCAGTAAAGACAGGGAAGCTTTCTTT
few,TRBD1,TRBV2,TRBJ1-1,CASSTGGKGTEAFF,TGTGCCAGCAGTACAGGGGGCAAGGGCACTGAAGCTTTCTTT
-,-,TRBV7-8,TRBJ2-5,CASSLYRVETQYF,TGTGCCAGCAGCCTTTACAGGGTCGAGACCCAGTACTTC
-,-,TRBV6-5,TRBJ2-7,CASSSPRRALSYEQYF,TGTGCCAGCAGTTCCCCTCGGCGGGCCCTCTCCTACGAGCAGTACTTC
-,TRBD2,TRBV4-1,TRBJ2-1,CASSHGLDFYNEQFF,TGCGCCAGCAGCCACGGACTAGACTTCTACAATGAGCAGTTCTTC
-,TRBD2,TRBV9,TRBJ2-7,CASSVAASGGLSSYEQYF,TGTGCCAGCAGCGTAGCGGCTAGCGGGGGGCTTAGCTCCTACGAGCAGTACTTC
few,TRBD2,TRBV9,TRBJ2-7,CASSVATSGVAYEQYF,TGTGCCAGCAGCGTAGCTACCAGCGGGGTGGCCTACGAGCAGTACTTC
few,-,TRBV5-1,TRBJ2-7,CASSSDYRDEQYF,TGCGCCAGCAGCTCGGACTATCGGGACGAGCAGTACTTC
-,-,TRBV19,TRBJ1-6,CASSISKQGSPLHF,TGTGCCAGTAGTATCTCTAAACAGGGCTCACCCCTCCACTTT
-,TRBD2,TRBV5-1,TRBJ2-2,CASRGDGTGELFF,TGCGCCAGCCGGGGGGATGGAACCGGGGAGCTGTTTTTT
few,-,TRBV14,TRBJ1-1,CASSQGQVVAAFF,TGTGCCAGCAGCCAAGGGCAGGTTGTTGCAGCTTTCTTT
-,-,TRBV18,TRBJ2-2,CASSPSTGELFF,TGTGCCAGCTCACCTAGCACCGGGGAGCTGTTTTTT
-,-,TRBV2,TRBJ2-5,CASKAEETQYF,TGTGCCAGCAAGGCGGAAGAGACCCAGTACTTC